Listed below are T cell receptor beta chains from one sample, sequenced in a study of T cells in localized non-small cell lung cancer. Clones were read by immunoSEQ multiplex PCR, and TCRdb kept only the in-frame ones, dropping some. Found here are around 30,000 clones, around nine tenths of them singletons; the top ten hold around 13%. Source: peripheral blood, taken before any cancer treatment. Every receptor here comes from a female donor over 55 with stage III squamous cell lung carcinoma. The CDR3 runs from the conserved cysteine through the conserved F or W. A D gene is named only where the DNA matches it firmly.

TRBJ1-2 13 TRBV7-8 . CASSLQGNYGYTF
TRBJ2-3 23 TRBV28 TRBD2 CASSYPAQGAEAGGPTYLDTQYF
TRBJ1-2 12 TRBV18 . CASSDTNYGYTF
TRBJ2-7 15 TRBV7-2 . CASSLGSDPSYEQYF
TRBJ2-1 15 TRBV5-1 . CASSLEAADYNEQFF
TRBJ1-1 12 TRBV28 . CASSFGWTEAFF
TRBJ2-7 13 TRBV10-3 . CAISEDREAEQYF
TRBJ2-2 16 TRBV4-1 . CASSQVQGRGPGELFF
TRBJ2-5 16 TRBV6-5 TRBD2 CASSYSGGGAQETQYF
TRBJ1-1 15 TRBV18 . CASSPNGGVGTEAFF
TRBJ1-5 14 TRBV6-5 . CASSGTGLNQPQHF
TRBJ2-2 17 TRBV9 TRBD2 CASSNLGLAGVTGELFF
TRBJ1-1 14 TRBV18 . CASVRGTENTEAFF
TRBJ1-1 15 TRBV6-6 . CASSYSGQRGTEAFF
TRBJ2-1 16 TRBV2 . CASTGSEVGNYNEQFF
TRBJ2-3 15 TRBV5-1 TRBD1 CASSLDRGIADTQYF
TRBJ2-5 15 TRBV4-1 TRBD1 CASSTRDRGRETQYF
TRBJ2-6 15 TRBV5-6 . CASSSYGTGANVLTF
TRBJ1-1 15 TRBV28 TRBD1 CASSDPGQGDTEAFF
TRBJ2-5 15 TRBV5-1 TRBD1 CASSSNPGGAETQYF
TRBJ2-1 15 TRBV4-2 TRBD2 CASSHTSGRGSEQFF
TRBJ1-4 15 TRBV5-5 . CASSNSAGRWEKLFF
TRBJ2-3 15 TRBV11-2 . CASSFTGAVTDTQYF
TRBJ2-7 14 TRBV27 . CASSPSGFAYEQYF
TRBJ1-1 15 TRBV10-1 . CASRETASLNTEAFF
TRBJ1-2 13 TRBV28 . CASSPGGWAGYTF
TRBJ1-1 15 TRBV27 . CASSPSQGLNTEAFF
TRBJ2-5 16 TRBV11-2 . CASSLEFLSGRETQYF
TRBJ2-3 14 TRBV9 TRBD1 CASQGVPSTDTQYF
TRBJ2-5 13 TRBV29-1 . CSAGPVLQETQYF
TRBJ1-1 16 TRBV7-2 . CASSPVRSPLNTEAFF
TRBJ1-2 14 TRBV5-5 . CASSLLGDGDGYTF
TRBJ1-2 10 TRBV7-8 . CAIRVDGYTF
TRBJ1-6 11 TRBV28 . CASSSNSPLRF
TRBJ2-1 17 TRBV6-4 TRBD2 CASSEEGFGGRLDEQFF